Shown below are 10 T cell receptor beta chains from a single sample sequenced in a study of technical replicates of blood from four donors. This table comes from immunoSEQ multiplex PCR, and its TCRdb copy is limited to in-frame clones, with some not included. The sample includes 40,000 to 55,000 clones, around 95% of them seen just once. The sample taken for sequencing was T cells isolated from PBMCs. Source of these receptors: a human donor in good health.

This rearrangement joins TRBV25-1 to TRBJ1-2, with D unresolved. Trimming left V 0 bases short and J 10 bases short, with 6 bases between. The germline CDR1 and CDR2 sequences are MGHDK and SYGVNS. CDR3 length equals 11 residues. The CDR3 is CASSEYSDYTF. CDR3 DNA: TGTGCCAGCAGTGAATATAGTGACTACACCTTC.

This chain connects TRBV7-3 to TRBJ1-1; 8 nucleotides match TRBD1. The CDR3 totals 13 residues. The germline gives CDR1 SGHTA, CDR2 FQGTGA. V trimming: 2 bases; J trimming: 10 bases; junction bases outside the gene matches: 6. CDR3 amino acids: CASSLYRGGPAFF. The CDR3 DNA reads TGTGCCAGCAGCTTATACAGGGGGGGACCAGCTTTCTTT.

This clone was counted a single time. V and J are TRBV7-6 and TRBJ2-1; perhaps TRBD2 as D (5 bases). CDR3 length equals 12 residues. The ends were cut back, 1 base at V and 10 bases at J, with 8 bases in the middle. Germline V gene sequence: CDR1 SGHVS, CDR2 FNYEAQ. The CDR3 coding sequence is TGTGCCAGCAGCTTAGTACCGGGAGAGCAGTTCTTC. It is translated as CASSLVPGEQFF.

The chain uses TRBV19 and TRBJ2-1; 7 nucleotides align to TRBD1. The trim removed 9 bases at V and 6 bases at J, leaving 5 bases unmatched. CDR1 and CDR2 (germline): LNHDA, SQIVND (reference sequence). The CDR3 is made up of 12 amino acids. CDR3 sequence (DNA): TGTGCCAGCTGGGACAGAATCAATGAGCAGTTCTTC. It specifies CASWDRINEQFF. Drawing the rest from reference TRBV19 and TRBJ2-1, the complete variable domain is DGGITQSPKYLFRKEGQNVTLSCEQNLNHDAMYWYRQDPGQGLRLIYYSQIVNDFQKGDIAEGYSVSREKKESFPLTVTSAQKNPTAFYLCASWDRINEQFFGPGTRLTVL.

This clone was observed once. V is TRBV28 and J is TRBJ1-4; 7 bases fit TRBD1. With V trimmed by 7 bases and J by 7 bases, 6 bases remained unmatched. The germline CDR1 and CDR2 sequences are MDHEN and SYDVKM. The CDR3 spans 13 residues. The chain's CDR3 is CASKEQGFEKLFF. In nucleotides, the CDR3 is TGTGCCAGCAAAGAACAGGGGTTTGAAAAACTGTTTTTT.

The chain employs TRBV2 and TRBJ2-7; the D is unclear. Trimming shortened V by 3 bases and J by 0 bases, and 9 bases separated the two germline ends. The germline V gene has CDR1 SNHLY and CDR2 FYNNEI. The CDR3 is made up of 14 amino acids. CDR3 protein: CASSDPRSSYEQYF. CDR3 sequence (DNA): TGTGCCAGCAGTGATCCAAGGAGCTCCTACGAGCAGTACTTC.

The rearrangement joins TRBV6-6 to TRBJ1-1; 8 nucleotides match TRBD1. After removal of 7 bases from V and 4 bases from J, the junction contained 5 bases not matched to a gene. There are 13 residues in the CDR3. The germline V gene encodes CDR1 MNHNY and CDR2 SVGAGI (reference sequence). The chain's CDR3 is CASTRQGITEAFF. Written as DNA, the CDR3 is TGTGCCAGCACTAGACAGGGGATCACTGAAGCTTTCTTT.

The chain links TRBV11-1 to TRBJ1-3; D is ambiguous. V was shortened by 5 bases and J by 0 bases, with 5 bases between the two germline ends. CDR1 SGHAT and CDR2 FQDESV come from the germline V gene (reference sequence). The CDR3 is 13 residues long. The CDR3 nucleotides are TGTGCCAGCAGCCACTACTCTGGAAACACCATATATTTT. It is translated as CASSHYSGNTIYF.

The chain carries TRBV2 and TRBJ1-2, with TRBD1 matching 7 bases. The germline CDR1 and CDR2 sequences are SNHLY and FYNNEI. J lost 8 bases, V lost 9 bases, and 9 bases had no gene match. CDR3 size: 12 residues. This CDR3 reads CASKDRREGYTF. As DNA, the CDR3 is TGTGCCAGTAAGGACAGGAGAGAAGGCTACACCTTC.

This clone has only one observation. This chain connects TRBV6-4 to TRBJ1-2; 7 bases line up with TRBD1. Trimming removed 6 bases from V and 0 bases from J; junction bases left unmatched: 4. This CDR3 is built from 14 residues. Germline V gives CDR1 MRHNA, CDR2 SNTAGT. The CDR3 DNA reads TGTGCCAGCAGCCCGACAGGGACTAACTATGGCTACACCTTC. Protein: CASSPTGTNYGYTF.